Following are 20 T cell receptor beta chains from one sample sequenced in a study of T cells after posttransplantation cyclophosphamide. The repertoire was sequenced with immunoSEQ multiplex PCR; TCRdb's copy has only in-frame clones and lacks some. Here the sample spans roughly 7,300 clones, about 90% being singletons. Sequencing input: CD4+ T cells sorted from blood. The receptors were sampled from a woman aged 45-65 years in good health and a related stem cell transplant donor.

The chain carries TRBV10-1 and TRBJ2-1; 7 nucleotides align to TRBD2. Germline CDR1 reads WNHNN; CDR2 reads SYGVQD (reference sequence). V gave up 8 bases and J gave up 0 bases; unmatched junction bases: 13. The CDR3 is 17 residues long. CDR3 loop: CASSGGHGSSSYNEQFF. In nucleotides, the CDR3 is TGCGCCAGCTCGGGGGGTCACGGATCGAGCTCCTACAATGAGCAGTTCTTC.

This chain connects TRBV5-1 to TRBJ1-5; D call uncertain. Germline CDR1 SGHRS, CDR2 YFSETQ. This CDR3 has 15 residues. The V end was cut by 0 bases, the J end by 1 base, with 8 bases between. In DNA form, the CDR3 reads TGCGCCAGCAGCTTGGGCGTGGTGAGCAATCAGCCCCAGCATTTT. The encoded protein is CASSLGVVSNQPQHF.

V and J are TRBV5-1 and TRBJ2-5, with D tentatively TRBD1 (5 bases). The V end was cut by 5 bases, the J end by 5 bases, with 19 bases between. This CDR3 has 15 residues. Germline lookup yields CDR1 SGHRS and CDR2 YFSETQ. CDR3 nucleotides: TGCGCCAGCAGTAGGCATGGGGCTAATGATGAGACCCAGTACTTC. This codes for CASSRHGANDETQYF.

The chain recombines TRBV6-5 with TRBJ1-2; D gene unclear. The length of the CDR3 is 13 residues. The germline V and J ends were trimmed by 0 bases and 5 bases, with 7 bases remaining between them. Looked up from germline, CDR1 is MNHEY and CDR2 is SVGAGI. Here the CDR3 DNA reads TGTGCCAGCAGTTACTCGTGGGAGTATGGCTACACCTTC. It codes for CASSYSWEYGYTF.

The chain recombines TRBV7-2 with TRBJ2-1, with 7 bases fitting TRBD1. The CDR3 loop spans 13 amino acids. The germline gives CDR1 SGHTA, CDR2 FQGNSA. J lost 5 bases, V lost 8 bases, and 6 bases had no gene match. CDR3 sequence: CASREGANNEQFF. The CDR3 DNA follows: TGTGCCAGCCGAGAGGGGGCGAACAATGAGCAGTTCTTC. Supplemented by reference TRBV7-2 and TRBJ2-1, the full variable domain reads GAGVSQSPSNKVTEKGKDVELRCDPISGHTALYWYRQSLGQGLEFLIYFQGNSAPDKSGLPSDRFSAERTGGSVSTLTIQRTQQEDSAVYLCASREGANNEQFFGPGTRLTVL.

The chain carries TRBV7-2 and TRBJ1-3; D gene uncertain. The CDR3 length is 16 residues. The V end was cut by 5 bases, the J end by 5 bases, with 19 bases between. The germline V gene has CDR1 SGHTA and CDR2 FQGNSA. The DNA for the CDR3 is TGTGCCAGCAGCCTACAGCTTCCCCCAGGAAGAAACACCATATATTTT. It codes for CASSLQLPPGRNTIYF. The full variable domain, rest sourced from reference TRBV7-2 and TRBJ1-3, is GAGVSQSPSNKVTEKGKDVELRCDPISGHTALYWYRQSLGQGLEFLIYFQGNSAPDKSGLPSDRFSAERTGGSVSTLTIQRTQQEDSAVYLCASSLQLPPGRNTIYFGEGSWLTVV.

A word on this clone: Other DNA sequences within the sample encode an identical CDR3. This rearrangement joins TRBV7-3 to TRBJ1-6, with TRBD1 identical over 7 bases. V was clipped by 5 bases and J by 13 bases; unmatched bases: 8. Germline-derived CDR1 and CDR2 are SGHTA and FQGTGA. The CDR3 spans 13 residues. This CDR3 reads CASSADRESPLHF. CDR3 in DNA: TGTGCCAGCAGCGCAGACAGGGAATCCCCCCTCCACTTT.

This sequence joins TRBV28 and TRBJ1-3; 7 bases align to TRBD1. The CDR3 extends over 14 amino acids. V shed 7 bases and J 4 bases; nucleotides not matched to a gene: 7. Looked up from germline, CDR1 is MDHEN and CDR2 is SYDVKM. The CDR3 reads CASTQGGAGNTIYF. In nucleotides, the CDR3 is TGTGCCAGCACCCAAGGGGGCGCGGGAAACACCATATATTTT.

This clone was counted a single time. The chain joins TRBV29-1 to TRBJ1-1, with a weak D call TRBD1 (5 bases). The CDR3 loop spans 12 amino acids. Germline V gene sequence: CDR1 SQVTM, CDR2 ANQGSEA. Trimming stripped 4 bases from V and 2 bases from J, with 8 bases between. The CDR3 sequence is CSVVGANTEAFF. CDR3 in DNA: TGCAGCGTTGTTGGGGCAAACACTGAAGCTTTCTTT.

The chain joins TRBV9 to TRBJ2-1; 12 bases line up with TRBD2. Germline loops: CDR1 SGDLS, CDR2 YYNGEE. This CDR3 comprises 16 residues. The J segment lost 9 bases and the V segment lost 0 bases, leaving 7 bases of the junction unmatched. CDR3 in amino acids: CASSVVASGGVGEQFF. CDR3 DNA sequence: TGTGCCAGCAGCGTAGTGGCTAGCGGGGGGGTCGGTGAGCAGTTCTTC.

The table lists this clone with a count of one. Other nucleotide sequences in the sample specify the same CDR3. The CDR3 protein is CASSFGTERNSPLHF. CDR3 bases: TGTGCCAGCAGCTTCGGGACAGAGCGTAATTCACCCCTCCACTTT. This chain uses TRBV7-6 with TRBJ1-6; 7 bases are a match to TRBD1. With V trimmed by 3 bases and J by 6 bases, 5 bases remained unmatched. The CDR3 consists of 15 residues. Germline CDR1 and CDR2: SGHVS and FNYEAQ.

This clone was detected once. The chain recombines TRBV5-1 with TRBJ1-3; D possibly corresponds to TRBD1 (5 bases). The CDR3 spans 17 residues. Germline V gene sequence: CDR1 SGHRS, CDR2 YFSETQ. V was cut by 4 bases and J by 0 bases, with 17 bases left in between. The CDR3 bases are TGCGCCAGCAGCCCTACGGGACTCCCAGGCTCTGGAAACACCATATATTTT. It translates to CASSPTGLPGSGNTIYF.

In this sample, this clone turned up once. This chain links TRBV4-2 with TRBJ2-7; 8 bases fit TRBD2. The CDR3 extends over 15 amino acids. V was pared by 1 base and J by 0 bases, with 2 bases of the junction left unmatched. Per germline, CDR1 LGHNA and CDR2 YNFKEQ. CDR3 DNA: TGTGCCAGCAGCCAAGGAAGCGGGAGCTCCTACGAGCAGTACTTC. The encoded protein is CASSQGSGSSYEQYF.

The chain uses TRBV6-6 and TRBJ2-3; 13 nucleotides match TRBD2. From germline, CDR1 is MNHNY and CDR2 SVGAGI (reference sequence). V dropped 4 bases and J dropped 3; count of bases not matched to a gene: 4. The CDR3 contains 16 residues. In DNA form, the CDR3 reads TGTGCCAGCAGTTCTCGACTAGCGGGAGGTACAGATACGCAGTATTTT. The encoded protein is CASSSRLAGGTDTQYF.

The chain is built from TRBV5-4 and TRBJ2-3; 10 nucleotides agree with TRBD2. This CDR3 contains 16 residues. CDR1 is SGHNT and CDR2 is YYREEE in the germline V gene (reference sequence). The junction had 6 bases not matched to a gene; V was cut back by 3 bases and J by 2 bases. The CDR3 region has the DNA TGTGCCAGCAGCTCCCCTAGCGGGGGTGCCACAGATACGCAGTATTTT. This encodes CASSSPSGGATDTQYF.

The chain combines TRBV28 with TRBJ1-5; 9 nucleotides align to TRBD1. Germline lookup yields CDR1 MDHEN and CDR2 SYDVKM. V dropped 2 bases and J dropped 4; count of bases not matched to a gene: 9. CDR3 length equals 17 residues. CDR3 in DNA: TGTGCCAGCAGTTTAAAGGGGACAGGGACGAAAAATCAGCCCCAGCATTTT. Amino acid sequence: CASSLKGTGTKNQPQHF.

V and J are TRBV6-6 and TRBJ1-3, with D uncertain. Germline CDR1 is MNHNY and CDR2 is SVGAGI (reference sequence). The V end lost 4 bases, the J end lost 3 bases, and 7 bases lay between the germline ends. This CDR3 has 13 residues. The CDR3: CASSSSYGNTIYF. CDR3 sequence (DNA): TGTGCCAGCAGTTCCTCGTATGGAAACACCATATATTTT.

The genes are TRBV2 and TRBJ2-4; a weak D match, TRBD1 (6 bases). V was pared by 2 bases and J by 0 bases, with 11 bases between. Germline values: CDR1 SNHLY, CDR2 FYNNEI. This CDR3 comprises 16 residues. The CDR3 coding sequence is TGTGCCAGCAGTGAACCAGGGGAGCTAGCCAAAAACATTCAGTACTTC. The encoded protein is CASSEPGELAKNIQYF.

The rearrangement uses TRBV12-2 and TRBJ2-7; TRBD2 was called by the table and not checked on the DNA. TRBV12-2 is a known pseudogene. CDR3 length equals 12 residues. The CDR3 DNA is TGTGCAAGTCGCTATTCTTCGACTAGCGGCCCTTTC. It codes for CASRYSSTSGPF.

This chain uses TRBV11-3 with TRBJ1-2; tentative D call: TRBD1 (5 bases). The CDR3 has 14 amino acids. The V end was cut by 6 bases, the J end by 4 bases, with 15 bases between. The germline CDR1 and CDR2 sequences are SGHNT and YENEEA. The CDR3 region has the DNA TGTGCCAGCAGTCCTGGGGCCACAATCTATGGCTACACCTTC. Residues: CASSPGATIYGYTF.